This T cell receptor (beta chain) was sequenced in a study of PD-1 blockade in classical Hodgkin lymphoma. Findings of the study overall: Baseline TCR diversity was reportedly lower in newly diagnosed patients than in healthy donors. It was reported as lower still in relapsed/refractory patients.

This clone is judged medium-sized. What it binds is not known. CDR3 length: 14 amino acids. Germline CDR1 and CDR2: SGHRS and YFSETQ. Trimming stripped 0 bases from V and 3 bases from J, with 8 bases between. Every patient had relapsed following autologous stem cell transplantation, and cohorts differed in brentuximab vedotin exposure. Only in-frame clones appear in the TCRdb table, and some are missing; sequencing was by immunoSEQ multiplex PCR. The sample lists 20,000 to 30,000 clones, roughly 80% occurring once. The V and J genes are TRBV5-1 and TRBJ2-3, with D uncertain. Here the sequenced sample was peripheral blood mononuclear cells (PBMCs), taken before the second cycle of nivolumab. This clonotype was sampled from a human donor with classical Hodgkin lymphoma. CDR3 sequence reads: CASSLGTETDTQYF. The CDR3 DNA reads TGCGCCAGCAGCTTGGGGACGGAGACAGATACGCAGTATTTT.